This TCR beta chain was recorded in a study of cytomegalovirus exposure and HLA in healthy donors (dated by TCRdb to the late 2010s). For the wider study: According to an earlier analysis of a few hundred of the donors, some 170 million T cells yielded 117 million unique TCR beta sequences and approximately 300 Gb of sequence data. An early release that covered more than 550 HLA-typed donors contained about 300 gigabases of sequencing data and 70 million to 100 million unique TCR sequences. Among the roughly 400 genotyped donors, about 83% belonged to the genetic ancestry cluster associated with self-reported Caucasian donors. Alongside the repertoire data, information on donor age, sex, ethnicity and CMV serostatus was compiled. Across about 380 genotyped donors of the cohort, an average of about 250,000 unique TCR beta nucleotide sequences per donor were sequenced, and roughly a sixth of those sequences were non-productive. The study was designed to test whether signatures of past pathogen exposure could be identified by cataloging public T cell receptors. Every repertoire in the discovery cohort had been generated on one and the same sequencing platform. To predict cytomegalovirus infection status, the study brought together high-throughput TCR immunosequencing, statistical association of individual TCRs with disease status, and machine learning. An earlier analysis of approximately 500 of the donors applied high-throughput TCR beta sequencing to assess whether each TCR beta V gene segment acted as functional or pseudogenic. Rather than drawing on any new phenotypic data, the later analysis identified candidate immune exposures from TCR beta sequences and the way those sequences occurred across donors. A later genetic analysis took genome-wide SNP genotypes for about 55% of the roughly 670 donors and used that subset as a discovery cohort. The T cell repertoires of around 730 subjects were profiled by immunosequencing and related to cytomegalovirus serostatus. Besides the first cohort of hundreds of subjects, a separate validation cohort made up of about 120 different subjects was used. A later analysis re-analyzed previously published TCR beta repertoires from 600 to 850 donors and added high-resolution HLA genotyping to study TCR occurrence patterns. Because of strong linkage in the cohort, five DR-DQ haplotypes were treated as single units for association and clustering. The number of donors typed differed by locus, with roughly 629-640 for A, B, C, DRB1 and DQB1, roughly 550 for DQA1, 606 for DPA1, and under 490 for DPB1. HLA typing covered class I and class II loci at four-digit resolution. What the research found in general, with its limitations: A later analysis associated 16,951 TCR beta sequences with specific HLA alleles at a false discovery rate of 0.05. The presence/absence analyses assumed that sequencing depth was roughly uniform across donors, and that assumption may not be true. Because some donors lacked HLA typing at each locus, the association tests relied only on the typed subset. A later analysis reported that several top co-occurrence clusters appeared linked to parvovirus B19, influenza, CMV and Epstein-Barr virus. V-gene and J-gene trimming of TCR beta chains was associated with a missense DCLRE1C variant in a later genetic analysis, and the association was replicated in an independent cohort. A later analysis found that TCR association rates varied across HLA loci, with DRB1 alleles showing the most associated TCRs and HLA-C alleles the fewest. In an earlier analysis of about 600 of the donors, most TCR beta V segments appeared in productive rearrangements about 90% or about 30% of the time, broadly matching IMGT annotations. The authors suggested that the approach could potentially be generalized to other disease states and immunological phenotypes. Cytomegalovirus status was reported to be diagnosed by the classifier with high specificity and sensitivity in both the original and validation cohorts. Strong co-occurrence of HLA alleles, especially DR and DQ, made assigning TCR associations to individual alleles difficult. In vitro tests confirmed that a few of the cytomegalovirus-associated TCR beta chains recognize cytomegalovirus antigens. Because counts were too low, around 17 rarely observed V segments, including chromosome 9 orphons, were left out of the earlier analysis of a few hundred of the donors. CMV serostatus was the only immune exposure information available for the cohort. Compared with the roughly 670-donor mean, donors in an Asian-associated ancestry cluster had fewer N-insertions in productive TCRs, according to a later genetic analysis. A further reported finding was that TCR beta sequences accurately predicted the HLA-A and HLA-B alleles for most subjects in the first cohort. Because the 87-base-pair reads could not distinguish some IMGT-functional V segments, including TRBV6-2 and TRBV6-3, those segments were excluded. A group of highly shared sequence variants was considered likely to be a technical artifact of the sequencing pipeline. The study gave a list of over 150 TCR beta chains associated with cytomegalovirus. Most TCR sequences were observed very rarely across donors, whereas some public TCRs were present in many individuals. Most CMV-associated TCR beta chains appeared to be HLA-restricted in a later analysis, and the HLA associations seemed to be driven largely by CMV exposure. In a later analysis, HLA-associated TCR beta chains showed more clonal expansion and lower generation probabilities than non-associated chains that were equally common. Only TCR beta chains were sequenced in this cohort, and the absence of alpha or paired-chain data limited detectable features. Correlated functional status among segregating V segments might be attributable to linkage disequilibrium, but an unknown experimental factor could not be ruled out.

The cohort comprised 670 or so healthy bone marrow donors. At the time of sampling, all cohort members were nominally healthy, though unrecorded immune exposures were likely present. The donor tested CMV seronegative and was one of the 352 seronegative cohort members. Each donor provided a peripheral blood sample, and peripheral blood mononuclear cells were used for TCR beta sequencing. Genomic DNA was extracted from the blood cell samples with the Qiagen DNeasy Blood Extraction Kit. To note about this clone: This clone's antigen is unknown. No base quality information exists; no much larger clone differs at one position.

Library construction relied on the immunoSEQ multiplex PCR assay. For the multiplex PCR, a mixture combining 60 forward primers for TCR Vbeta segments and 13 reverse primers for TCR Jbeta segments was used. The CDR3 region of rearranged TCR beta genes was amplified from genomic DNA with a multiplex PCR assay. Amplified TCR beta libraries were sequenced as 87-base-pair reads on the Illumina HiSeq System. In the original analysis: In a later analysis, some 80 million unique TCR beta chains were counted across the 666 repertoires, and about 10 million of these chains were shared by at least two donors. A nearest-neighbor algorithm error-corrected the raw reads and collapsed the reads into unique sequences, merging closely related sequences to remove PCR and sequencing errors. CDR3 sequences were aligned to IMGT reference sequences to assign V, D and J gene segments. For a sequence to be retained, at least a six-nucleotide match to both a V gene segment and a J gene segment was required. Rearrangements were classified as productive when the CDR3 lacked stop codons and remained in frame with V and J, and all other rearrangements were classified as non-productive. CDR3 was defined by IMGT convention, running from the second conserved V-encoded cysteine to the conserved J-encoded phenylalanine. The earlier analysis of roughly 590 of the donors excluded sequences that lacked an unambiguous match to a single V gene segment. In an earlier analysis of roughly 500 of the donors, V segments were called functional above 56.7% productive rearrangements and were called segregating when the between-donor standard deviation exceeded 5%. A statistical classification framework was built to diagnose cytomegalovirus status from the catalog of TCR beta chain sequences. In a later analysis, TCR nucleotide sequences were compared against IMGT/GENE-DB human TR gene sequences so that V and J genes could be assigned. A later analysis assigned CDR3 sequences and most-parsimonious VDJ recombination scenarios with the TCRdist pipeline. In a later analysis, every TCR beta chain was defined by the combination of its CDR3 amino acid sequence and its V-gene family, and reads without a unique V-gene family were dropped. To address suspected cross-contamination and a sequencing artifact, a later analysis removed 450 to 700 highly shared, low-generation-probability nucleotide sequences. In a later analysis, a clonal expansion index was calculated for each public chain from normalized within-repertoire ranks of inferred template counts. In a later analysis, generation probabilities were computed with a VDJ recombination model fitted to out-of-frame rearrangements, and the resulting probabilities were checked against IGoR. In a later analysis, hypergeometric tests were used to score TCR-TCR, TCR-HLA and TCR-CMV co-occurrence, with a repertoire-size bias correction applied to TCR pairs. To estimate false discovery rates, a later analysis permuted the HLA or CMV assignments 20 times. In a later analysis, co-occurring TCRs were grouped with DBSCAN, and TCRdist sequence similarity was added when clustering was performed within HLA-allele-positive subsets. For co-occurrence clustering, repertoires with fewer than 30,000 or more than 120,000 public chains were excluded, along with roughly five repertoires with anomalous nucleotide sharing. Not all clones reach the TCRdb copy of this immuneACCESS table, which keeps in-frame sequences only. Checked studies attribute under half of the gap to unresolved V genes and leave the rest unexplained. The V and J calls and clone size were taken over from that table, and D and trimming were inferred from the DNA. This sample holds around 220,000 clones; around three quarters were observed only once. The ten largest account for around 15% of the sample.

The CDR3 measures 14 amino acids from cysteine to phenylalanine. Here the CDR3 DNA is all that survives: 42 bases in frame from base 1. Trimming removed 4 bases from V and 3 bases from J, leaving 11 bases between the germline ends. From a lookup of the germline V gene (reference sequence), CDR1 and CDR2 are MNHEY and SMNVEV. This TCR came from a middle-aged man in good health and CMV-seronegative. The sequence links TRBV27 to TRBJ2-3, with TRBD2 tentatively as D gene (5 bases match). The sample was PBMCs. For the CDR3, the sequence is CASSSDRRTDTQYF. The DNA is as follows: TGTGCCAGCAGTTCAGATCGGAGGACAGATACGCAGTATTTT.